Sequencing of this TCR beta chain was carried out in a study of blood T cell repertoires in COVID-19. Study summary: The United States, Italy and Spain were the sources of the acute and convalescent COVID-19 samples.

Original handling: Counts of nucleated cells, estimated from reference gene primer amplification, were obtained. The method was immunoSEQ multiplex PCR; TCRdb's version includes in-frame clones alone and lacks a portion of them. From that table come the V and J calls and clone size; the DNA was used to work out D and trimming. This table holds more than 150,000 clones, roughly 90% found once. Sequencing input: peripheral blood. The clonotype originates from a man in his forties with acute or convalescent COVID-19.

This chain's CDR3 is CASSASGDTGELFF. CDR3 DNA sequence: TGTGCCAGCAGCGCTAGCGGGGACACCGGGGAGCTGTTTTTT. V usage is TRBV11-2 and J usage is TRBJ2-2; 9 bases align to TRBD2. Looked up from germline, CDR1 is SGHAT and CDR2 is FQNNGV. J gave up 3 bases and V 5 bases, and 1 base lay outside the gene matches. This CDR3 is 14 amino acids long.